This T cell receptor (beta chain) was obtained from a study of blood T cell repertoires in COVID-19. Study summary: Sites across the United States, Italy and Spain contributed samples from acute and convalescent COVID-19.

The V gene lost 6 bases and the J gene lost 4 bases, with 15 bases spanning the gap. The germline V gene encodes CDR1 MNHEY and CDR2 SVGAGI. The CDR3 totals 14 residues. Original processing notes: Using reference gene primer amplification, nucleated cell counts were estimated. TCRdb's copy holds only in-frame clones and misses some; the assay was immunoSEQ multiplex PCR. The V and J calls and clone size were taken over from that table, and D and trimming were inferred from the DNA. The sample holds 200,000 to 250,000 clones; around nine tenths are singletons and the top ten take less than 3.5%. The source is a woman aged 55-70 years with acute or convalescent COVID-19. The chain joins TRBV6-5 to TRBJ1-2; D is unresolved. Sequencing used peripheral blood. This chain's CDR3 is CASRVEAFGYGYTF. The DNA for the CDR3 is TGTGCCAGCAGGGTAGAGGCTTTCGGCTATGGCTACACCTTC.